The rows below give T cell receptor beta chains drawn from one sample of a study of T cells in narcolepsy. The assay was immunoSEQ multiplex PCR, and TCRdb's table has in-frame clones only and misses some. The sample includes approximately 35,000 clones, approximately 80% of them seen just once. The specimen sequenced was memory (CD45RA-) CD4+ T cells from blood. The source of these receptors is a human donor in good health. CDR3s include the opening cysteine and the closing phenylalanine or tryptophan. A D gene is named only where the DNA matches it firmly. The size entry is marked missing in some rows and otherwise reads once, few, many or a size class.

D gene	V gene	J gene	clone size	CDR3 length	CDR3 protein	CDR3 DNA
TRBD2	TRBV5-1	TRBJ2-3	NA	20	CASSLGLSSGSGGSADTQYF	TGCGCCAGCAGCTTGGGACTTTCTAGCGGGAGCGGGGGTTCCGCAGATACGCAGTATTTT
TRBD1	TRBV6-5	TRBJ2-1	NA	12	CASRQGANEQFF	TGTGCCAGCAGGCAGGGGGCGAATGAGCAGTTCTTC
TRBD2	TRBV4-1	TRBJ2-5	NA	17	CASSQDWTSGSRETQYF	TGCGCCAGCAGCCAAGATTGGACTAGCGGGAGTAGAGAGACCCAGTACTTC
TRBD2	TRBV11-2	TRBJ2-7	NA	15	CASSPRGGASYEQYF	TGTGCCAGCAGCCCCCGGGGGGGGGCCTCCTACGAGCAGTACTTC
TRBD2	TRBV10-2	TRBJ2-3	NA	18	CASSVKRGEPGGTDTQYF	TGCGCCAGCAGTGTTAAGCGGGGGGAGCCAGGGGGCACAGATACGCAGTATTTT
NA	TRBV19	TRBJ1-5	NA	16	CASSYRIQGRGWPQHF	TGTGCCAGTAGTTATAGAATTCAGGGGCGAGGCTGGCCCCAGCATTTT
TRBD1	TRBV5-1	TRBJ2-3	NA	16	CASSITGTGYSDTQYF	TGCGCCAGCAGCATAACCGGGACAGGGTATTCGGATACGCAGTATTTT
NA	TRBV4-1	TRBJ2-2	NA	15	CASSHTSRETGELFF	TGCGCCAGCAGCCACACCTCGAGGGAGACCGGGGAGCTGTTTTTT
TRBD1	TRBV11-2	TRBJ2-7	NA	15	CASSPRQGLSYEQYF	TGTGCCAGCAGCCCTAGACAGGGGCTATCCTACGAGCAGTACTTC
NA	TRBV2	TRBJ2-7	few	15	CASSEIGQGKNEQYF	TGTGCCAGCAGTGAGATCGGGCAGGGGAAAAACGAGCAGTACTTC
TRBD2	TRBV7-2	TRBJ2-5	NA	15	CASSLGSGGQETQYF	TGTGCCAGCAGCTTAGGGAGCGGGGGGCAAGAGACCCAGTACTTC
NA	TRBV5-1	TRBJ1-6	few	15	CASSLFKGLDSPLHF	TGCGCCAGCAGCTTATTCAAGGGATTGGATTCACCCCTCCACTTT
TRBD2	TRBV5-5	TRBJ2-1	NA	18	CASSRTTSGGATSNEQFF	TGTGCCAGCAGCCGTACGACTAGCGGGGGGGCAACCTCCAATGAGCAGTTCTTC
NA	TRBV6-1	TRBJ2-3	NA	15	CASRATGAWADTQYF	TGTGCCAGCAGGGCGACAGGCGCTTGGGCAGATACGCAGTATTTT
NA	TRBV11-2	TRBJ2-3	NA	15	CASKTLSESTDTQYF	TGTGCCAGCAAAACTCTTAGCGAGAGCACAGATACGCAGTATTTT
NA	TRBV2	TRBJ1-2	few	13	CASNVRQPYGYTF	TGTGCCAGCAACGTTAGGCAGCCCTATGGCTACACCTTC
TRBD2	TRBV27	TRBJ2-3	once	16	CASSQPSGRPADTQYF	TGTGCCAGCAGTCAACCTAGCGGGAGGCCCGCAGATACGCAGTATTTT
NA	TRBV10-2	TRBJ2-2	NA	16	CASSLGAGMGSGELFF	TGCGCCAGCAGTCTAGGAGCAGGGATGGGGTCCGGGGAGCTGTTTTTT
TRBD2	TRBV7-9	TRBJ2-3	NA	13	CASSSGLAGTQYF	TGTGCCAGCAGCTCGGGACTAGCGGGTACGCAGTATTTT
NA	TRBV6-5	TRBJ1-1	NA	14	CASSPLIMNTEAFF	TGTGCCAGCAGTCCATTGATTATGAACACTGAAGCTTTCTTT
TRBD1	TRBV5-4	TRBJ2-7	NA	15	CASSVTHLDRDEQYF	TGTGCCAGCAGCGTAACACACCTGGACAGGGACGAGCAGTACTTC
NA	TRBV28	TRBJ2-5	NA	14	CASSIGGLQETQYF	TGTGCCAGCAGCATCGGAGGCCTCCAAGAGACCCAGTACTTC